Listed here are 30 T cell receptor beta chains from one sample, sequenced in a study of blood T cell repertoires in COVID-19 (dated by TCRdb to about 2020). Library construction relied on the immunoSEQ multiplex PCR assay. The table was pulled from immuneACCESS by TCRdb, which kept in-frame rearrangements only. Such tables lose some clones; where checked, under half of the loss comes from unresolved V genes, and the rest has no known cause. Here the sample has 350,000 or so clones; around nine tenths occur a single time. The ten biggest clones cover over 1% of the sample. Material: PBMCs or T cells enriched from blood (not recorded which). The receptor source for this set is a woman between 25 and 40 years old who had been exposed to COVID-19.

This clone showed up just once. This chain connects TRBV3-1 (or the pseudogene TRBV3-2) to TRBJ2-5; 8 bases align to TRBD1. The CDR3 contains 15 residues. The V and J ends lost 1 base and 5 bases, in that order; junction bases with no gene match: 6. The germline CDR1 and CDR2 sequences are LGHDT and YNNKEL (reference sequence). DNA of the CDR3: TGTGCCAGCAGCCAAGTCAGGGGGCAGGTGGAGACCCAGTACTTC. Its translation: CASSQVRGQVETQYF.

The chain carries TRBV28 and TRBJ2-5; D unresolved. The germline V and J ends were trimmed by 5 bases and 5 bases, with 9 bases remaining between them. Per germline, CDR1 MDHEN and CDR2 SYDVKM. The CDR3 runs 12 residues. In DNA form, the CDR3 reads TGTGCCAGCAGTGTCGACTCGGAGACCCAGTACTTC. It codes for CASSVDSETQYF.

The J gene is TRBJ1-2, the V gene TRBV7-8; 8 bases agree with TRBD1. CDR1 is SGHVS and CDR2 is FQNEAQ in the germline V gene. V shed 5 bases and J 5 bases; nucleotides not matched to a gene: 4. The CDR3 sequence is 13 residues long. This CDR3 reads CASSLTGEYGYTF. The CDR3 coding sequence is TGTGCCAGCAGCCTGACAGGGGAATATGGCTACACCTTC. Using reference TRBV7-8 and TRBJ1-2 for the parts outside the CDR3, the full variable domain is GAGVSQSPRYKVAKRGQDVALRCDPISGHVSLFWYQQALGQGPEFLTYFQNEAQLDKSGLPSDRFFAERPEGSVSTLKIQRTQQEDSAVYLCASSLTGEYGYTFGSGTRLTVV.

This rearrangement joins TRBV3-1 (or the pseudogene TRBV3-2) to TRBJ2-7, with TRBD2 matching over 7 bases. Germline V gene lookup returns CDR1 LGHDT and CDR2 YNNKEL (reference sequence). The CDR3 spans 16 residues. V shed 4 bases and J 3 bases; nucleotides not matched to a gene: 12. In DNA, the CDR3 is TGTGCCAGCAGCCCAAGTAGCGGGCGGGAAAGCTACGAGCAGTACTTC. This encodes CASSPSSGRESYEQYF.

The CDR3 DNA follows: TGCGCCAGCAGTGACGGTCAGGGGTTTGATCAGCCCCAGCATTTT. This gives the protein CASSDGQGFDQPQHF. V and J are TRBV10-1 and TRBJ1-5; D may be TRBD1 (6 bases). This CDR3 has 15 amino acids. V was cut by 3 bases and J by 5 bases, with 14 bases left in between. CDR1 and CDR2 from the germline V gene are WNHNN and SYGVQD (reference sequence).

The gene calls are TRBV5-1 and TRBJ2-3, with TRBD2 matching over 8 bases. The germline V gene encodes CDR1 SGHRS and CDR2 YFSETQ. Trimming at V came to 5 bases and at J to 4 bases, leaving 15 bases not matched to a gene. This CDR3 is built from 17 residues. CDR3 protein: CASSPRTSSNAADTQYF. Here the CDR3 DNA reads TGCGCCAGCAGTCCACGGACTAGCTCCAATGCCGCAGATACGCAGTATTTT.

The V call is TRBV5-1, the J call TRBJ1-1; D may be TRBD1 (5 bases). Trimming stripped 0 bases from V and 2 bases from J, with 11 bases between. CDR1 is SGHRS, CDR2 YFSETQ, per germline. CDR3 length: 15 residues. CDR3 nucleotides: TGCGCCAGCAGCTTGGAACAGGTTCCTAACACTGAAGCTTTCTTT. As protein: CASSLEQVPNTEAFF.

The V call is TRBV24-1, the J call TRBJ2-7; D call uncertain. CDR1 and CDR2 from the germline V gene are KGHDR and SFDVKD. V dropped 2 bases and J dropped 2 bases, with 6 bases sitting between them. This CDR3 is 13 amino acids long. CDR3 sequence (DNA): TGTGCCACCAGTGATTCCGACACCTACGAGCAGTACTTC. This gives the protein CATSDSDTYEQYF.

This chain connects TRBV7-9 to TRBJ2-7, with a tentative D call TRBD1 (6 bases). The CDR3 extends over 13 amino acids. Per germline, CDR1 SEHNR and CDR2 FQNEAQ (reference sequence). The V end was cut by 6 bases, the J end by 3 bases, with 12 bases between. CDR3 residues: CASRGALYYEQYF. CDR3 nucleotides: TGTGCCAGCAGGGGGGCGTTGTACTACGAGCAGTACTTC.

V usage is TRBV5-6 and J usage is TRBJ1-3; a weak D match, TRBD1 (5 bases). Trimming cost V 4 bases and J 0 bases, with 11 bases left between them. CDR3 length: 15 residues. The germline CDR1 and CDR2 sequences are SGHDT and YYEEEE. As DNA, the CDR3 is TGTGCCAGCAGCGAACCGGGACTCTCTGGAAACACCATATATTTT. It encodes CASSEPGLSGNTIYF.

This CDR3 reads CASGDNSNQPQHF. CDR3 DNA: TGTGCCAGCGGGGACAATAGCAATCAGCCCCAGCATTTT. This chain links TRBV28 with TRBJ1-5, with a weak D call TRBD1 (6 bases). This CDR3 is 13 amino acids long. The germline V gene encodes CDR1 MDHEN and CDR2 SYDVKM. Trimming left V 8 bases short and J 0 bases short, with 8 bases between.

This clone has just one count. The chain uses TRBV14 and TRBJ1-1; D is unclear. This CDR3 region has 13 residues. Germline CDR1 reads SGHDN; CDR2 reads FVKESK. The V and J ends lost 6 bases and 0 bases respectively, with 8 bases between them. The CDR3 protein is CASRVSVNTEAFF. The CDR3 DNA is TGTGCCAGCAGGGTTTCGGTGAACACTGAAGCTTTCTTT.

The chain has TRBV6-5 and TRBJ2-5; 12 bases line up with TRBD2. The ends lost 7 bases at V and 4 bases at J; junction bases unmatched: 7. This CDR3 spans 15 amino acids. Germline V gene sequence: CDR1 MNHEY, CDR2 SVGAGI. For the CDR3, the DNA is TGTGCCAGCATATCGACTAGCGGGAGTGTAGAGACCCAGTACTTC. Its protein is CASISTSGSVETQYF.

This clone was detected only once. V usage is TRBV19 and J usage is TRBJ1-5; 11 positions agree with TRBD1. Germline V gene sequence: CDR1 LNHDA, CDR2 SQIVND (reference sequence). The CDR3 contains 16 residues. The trim removed 3 bases at V and 3 bases at J, leaving 4 bases unmatched. The CDR3 loop is CASSIRDRGYNQPQHF. CDR3 in DNA: TGTGCCAGTAGTATTAGGGACAGGGGGTACAATCAGCCCCAGCATTTT.

Comment on this clone: One junction end disagrees with the germline gene, perhaps due to a read error. This rearrangement joins TRBV7-7 to TRBJ1-1; a possible D gene is TRBD1 (6 bases). Germline V CDR1 and CDR2: SSHAT, FNYEAQ (reference sequence). The CDR3 has 13 residues. CDR3 region: CASSPAGATEAFF. The CDR3 region has the DNA TGTGCTAGCAGCCCGGCGGGGGCTACTGAAGCTTTCTTT.

This chain joins TRBV29-1 and TRBJ1-5; no clear D. Germline CDR1 is SQVTM and CDR2 is ANQGSEA. This CDR3 has 15 residues. The ends were cut back, 3 bases at V and 6 bases at J, with 18 bases in the middle. The CDR3 DNA is TGCAGCGTTGATCCCCGGCGAATCGGCGGTCAGCCCCAGCATTTT. Protein product: CSVDPRRIGGQPQHF.

This clone has just a few counts. The rearrangement uses TRBV6-2 or TRBV6-3 and TRBJ2-5, with TRBD2 matching over 10 bases. The CDR3 contains 17 residues. V was pared by 2 bases and J by 4 bases, with 10 bases of the junction left unmatched. Germline CDR1 is MNHEY and CDR2 is SVGEGT. The CDR3 region is CASSYRTGTSVRETQYF. Here the CDR3 DNA reads TGTGCCAGCAGTTACAGAACCGGGACTAGCGTCCGAGAGACCCAGTACTTC.

The chain couples TRBV11-2 to TRBJ2-1; possible D gene TRBD1, 6 bases. Per the germline V gene, CDR1 is SGHAT and CDR2 is FQNNGV. The CDR3 runs 18 residues. The V and J ends lost 0 bases and 1 base respectively, with 16 bases between them. CDR3 loop: CASSLDSGAAGSYNEQFF. CDR3 bases: TGTGCCAGCAGCTTAGATTCAGGGGCGGCGGGTTCCTACAATGAGCAGTTCTTC.

The chain has TRBV3-1 (or the pseudogene TRBV3-2) and TRBJ2-2; maybe TRBD2 (6 bases). The CDR3 contains 16 residues. Between the trimmed V and J ends, which lost 0 bases and 2 bases, there was a span of 10 bases. In germline, CDR1 is LGHDT, CDR2 YNNKEL (reference sequence). DNA for the CDR3: TGTGCCAGCAGCCAAGATTACGGGGGTAACACCGGGGAGCTGTTTTTT. Translated, it gives CASSQDYGGNTGELFF.

This chain links TRBV5-1 with TRBJ1-2; 10 positions agree with TRBD1. The germline CDR1 and CDR2 sequences are SGHRS and YFSETQ. The junction had 7 bases not matched to a gene; V was cut back by 2 bases and J by 6 bases. This CDR3 contains 15 residues. The CDR3 DNA sequence: TGCGCCAGCAGCTTTGCCGGGACAGGGGTAGATGGCTACACCTTC. Amino acid sequence: CASSFAGTGVDGYTF.

V usage is TRBV12-3 or TRBV12-4 and J usage is TRBJ1-2; D unresolved. V lost 5 bases to trimming and J lost 6 bases, with 7 bases between them. The CDR3 consists of 11 residues. The CDR3 region has the DNA TGTGCCAGCAGTCCATTCAATGGCTACACCTTC. The encoded protein is CASSPFNGYTF.

This rearrangement joins TRBV2 to TRBJ1-5, with 8 bases that match TRBD1. CDR3 length: 17 amino acids. V dropped 2 bases and J dropped 1; count of bases not matched to a gene: 7. CDR1 is SNHLY and CDR2 is FYNNEI in the germline V gene. CDR3 region: CASSEIRGLKSNQPQHF. The CDR3 nucleotides read TGTGCCAGCAGTGAAATCAGGGGGCTTAAGAGCAATCAGCCCCAGCATTTT. The full variable domain, its missing parts supplied by reference TRBV2 and TRBJ1-5, is EPEVTQTPSHQVTQMGQEVILRCVPISNHLYFYWYRQILGQKVEFLVSFYNNEISEKSEIFDDQFSVERPDGSNFTLKIRSTKLEDSAMYFCASSEIRGLKSNQPQHFGDGTRLSIL.

The chain links TRBV29-1 to TRBJ1-2; D remains unclear. Germline V gives CDR1 SQVTM, CDR2 ANQGSEA. The germline V and J ends were trimmed by 6 bases and 4 bases, with 12 bases remaining between them. The CDR3 is 12 residues long. CDR3 sequence: CSVDREGYGYTF. DNA for the CDR3: TGCAGCGTGGACCGGGAGGGCTATGGCTACACCTTC.

The count of this clone is one. The chain recombines TRBV7-9 with TRBJ2-7, with TRBD2 identical over 9 bases. The CDR3 has 15 residues. Looked up from germline, CDR1 is SEHNR and CDR2 is FQNEAQ (reference sequence). V lost 3 bases and J lost 6; bases outside the gene matches: 9. The CDR3 loop reads CASSFYVAGVPEQYF. As DNA, the CDR3 is TGTGCCAGCAGCTTCTACGTAGCGGGAGTCCCCGAGCAGTACTTC. Together with reference TRBV7-9 and TRBJ2-7, the CDR3 gives the full variable domain: DTGVSQNPRHKITKRGQNVTFRCDPISEHNRLYWYRQTLGQGPEFLTYFQNEAQLEKSRLLSDRFSAERPKGSFSTLEIQRTEQGDSAMYLCASSFYVAGVPEQYFGPGTRLTVT.

The chain joins TRBV3-1 (or the pseudogene TRBV3-2) to TRBJ2-7; possibly TRBD2 for D (5 bases). The CDR3 sequence is 13 residues long. CDR1 LGHDT and CDR2 YNNKEL come from the germline V gene (reference sequence). V lost 4 bases and J lost 6, with 13 bases in between. The CDR3 DNA sequence: TGTGCCAGCAGCCCCTTGGGTGGAGGCGAGCAGTACTTC. It codes for CASSPLGGGEQYF.

The chain uses TRBV28 and TRBJ1-1; weak D call: TRBD1 (6 bases). The CDR3 runs 16 residues. The ends were cut back, 5 bases at V and 1 base at J, with 17 bases in the middle. The V gene's germline CDR1 is MDHEN and CDR2 SYDVKM. This CDR3 reads CASSPAGATGNTEAFF. The CDR3 DNA is TGTGCCAGCAGTCCCGCAGGTGCGACAGGGAACACTGAAGCTTTCTTT.

This clone was seen a handful of times. The J gene is TRBJ1-4, the V gene TRBV5-1; D uncertain. CDR1 and CDR2 (germline): SGHRS, YFSETQ. This CDR3 spans 17 amino acids. Trimming removed 0 bases from V and 0 bases from J, with 12 bases in between. This CDR3 reads CASSLEGSDSTNEKLFF. CDR3 sequence (DNA): TGCGCCAGCAGCTTGGAAGGCAGCGACTCAACTAATGAAAAACTGTTTTTT.

This clone was observed a single time. V usage is TRBV27 and J usage is TRBJ2-2; 8 nucleotides align to TRBD1. Per the germline V gene, CDR1 is MNHEY and CDR2 is SMNVEV (reference sequence). V trimming: 1 base; J trimming: 0 bases; junction bases outside the gene matches: 16. The CDR3 has 21 residues. The CDR3 loop reads CASSLFYSQGAFGSNTGELFF. The CDR3 bases are TGTGCCAGCAGTTTATTTTACTCCCAGGGGGCTTTCGGGTCGAACACCGGGGAGCTGTTTTTT.

The chain joins TRBV5-1 to TRBJ1-6, with 7 nucleotides matching TRBD1. V dropped 6 bases and J dropped 7; count of bases not matched to a gene: 7. The CDR3 totals 14 residues. The germline CDR1 and CDR2 sequences are SGHRS and YFSETQ. The CDR3 bases are TGCGCCAGCAAGACTGGGACAGAAAATTCACCCCTCCACTTT. Translation: CASKTGTENSPLHF.

The genes are TRBV19 and TRBJ2-5, with 16 bases that match TRBD2. CDR3 size: 17 residues. From germline, CDR1 is LNHDA and CDR2 SQIVND (reference sequence). The V gene end was trimmed by 7 bases and the J gene end by 4 bases; junction bases not matched to a gene: 9. In DNA, the CDR3 is TGTGCCAGTACCAGGCGGGGGACTAGCGGGAGGGGAGAGACCCAGTACTTC. Translation gives CASTRRGTSGRGETQYF.